Sequencing of this T cell receptor beta chain was carried out in a study of CD8 T cells in Susac syndrome. The junction had 6 bases not matched to a gene; V was cut back by 2 bases and J by 2 bases. Germline V CDR1 and CDR2: DFQATT, SNEGSKA (reference sequence). This CDR3 is 14 amino acids long. 0.5 to 1 ug RNA was reverse transcribed with random hexamers. A multiplex approach, immunoSEQ multiplex PCR, amplified TCR beta CDR3 across 54 Vbeta and 13 Jbeta. TCRdb redid the calling of the immunoSEQ multiplex PCR reads with MiXCR, one entry per CDR3 protein. Here the sample spans about 280,000 distinct CDR3 sequences, approximately 81% being singletons. Sequencing targeted TCR beta in blood CD8+ and CD4+ T cells.

V gene TRBV20-1 combines with J gene TRBJ2-7; 7 bases match TRBD2. This sequence originates from a human donor with multiple sclerosis. Sequences were obtained from CD8+ T cells from PBMCs. DNA for the CDR3: TGCAGTGCTAGACCGGAGCGGGGCCCCTACGAGCAGTACTTC. Translation gives CSARPERGPYEQYF.